This is a list of T cell receptor beta chains from one sample in a study of human T cells and chemical hapten exposure. TCRdb called the 5' RACE reads again in MiXCR, with one record for every CDR3 protein. Here the sample spans about 120,000 distinct CDR3 sequences, approximately 20% being singletons. The receptors shown here come from a human donor in good health. Both conserved end residues are part of each CDR3. Not every row has a clone size; where given, it reads once, few, many or a size class.

v_call,cdr3_length,j_call,clone_size,cdr3_aa
TRBV6-7,13,TRBJ1-1,.,CATLGGKSTEAFF
TRBV7-2,15,TRBJ2-7,.,CASSSPGTSEDEQYF
TRBV28,14,TRBJ2-2,.,CASSPPRNTGELFF
TRBV12-3/TRBV12-4,16,TRBJ2-3,.,CASSRPSDSDADTQYF
TRBV20-1,15,TRBJ2-2,few,CSAREVGVNTGELFF
TRBV7-2,19,TRBJ2-6,.,CASSLIGIGRGSGANVLTF
TRBV6-6,14,TRBJ1-5,.,CASSYRAGDQPQHF
TRBV6-2/TRBV6-3,15,TRBJ2-6,few,CASRRLGSGANVLTF
TRBV6-5,11,TRBJ2-3,.,CASTPQDTQYF
TRBV6-5,13,TRBJ2-7,.,CASTSGRAYEQYF
TRBV7-3,14,TRBJ1-1,once,CASSPTMERGEAFF
TRBV6-5,13,TRBJ2-3,many,CASSYVSRDTQYF
TRBV6-5,15,TRBJ1-1,.,CASSYSSGGLTEAFF
TRBV5-1,15,TRBJ2-1,few,CASKMDRSPYNEQFF